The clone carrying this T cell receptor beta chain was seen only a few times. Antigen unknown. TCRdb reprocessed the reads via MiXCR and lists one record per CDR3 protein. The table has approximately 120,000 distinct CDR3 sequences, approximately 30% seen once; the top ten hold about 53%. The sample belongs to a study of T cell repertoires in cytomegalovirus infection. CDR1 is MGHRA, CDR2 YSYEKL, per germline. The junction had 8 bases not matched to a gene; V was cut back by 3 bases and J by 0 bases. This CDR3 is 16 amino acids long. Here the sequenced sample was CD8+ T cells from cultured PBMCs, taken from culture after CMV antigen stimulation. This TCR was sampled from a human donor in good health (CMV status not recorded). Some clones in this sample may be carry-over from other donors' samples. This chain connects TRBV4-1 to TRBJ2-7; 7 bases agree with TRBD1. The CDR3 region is CASSHPTGSSSYEQYF. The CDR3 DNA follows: TGCGCCAGCAGCCACCCGACAGGGTCAAGCTCCTACGAGCAGTACTTC.